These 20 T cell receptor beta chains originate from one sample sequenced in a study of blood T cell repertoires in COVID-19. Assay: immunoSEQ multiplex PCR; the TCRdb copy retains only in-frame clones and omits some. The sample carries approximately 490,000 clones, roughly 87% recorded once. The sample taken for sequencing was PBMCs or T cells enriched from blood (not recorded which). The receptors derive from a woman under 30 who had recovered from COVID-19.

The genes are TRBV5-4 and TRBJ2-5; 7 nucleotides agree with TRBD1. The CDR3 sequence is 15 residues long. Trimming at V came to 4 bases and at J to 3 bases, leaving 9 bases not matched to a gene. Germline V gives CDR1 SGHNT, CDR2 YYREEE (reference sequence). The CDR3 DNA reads TGTGCCAGCAGCAGAACAGAGACAGGGAAAGAGACCCAGTACTTC. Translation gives CASSRTETGKETQYF. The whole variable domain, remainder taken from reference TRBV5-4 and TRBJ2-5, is ETGVTQSPTHLIKTRGQQVTLRCSSQSGHNTVSWYQQALGQGPQFIFQYYREEENGRGNFPPRFSGLQFPNYSSELNVNALELDDSALYLCASSRTETGKETQYFGPGTRLLVL.

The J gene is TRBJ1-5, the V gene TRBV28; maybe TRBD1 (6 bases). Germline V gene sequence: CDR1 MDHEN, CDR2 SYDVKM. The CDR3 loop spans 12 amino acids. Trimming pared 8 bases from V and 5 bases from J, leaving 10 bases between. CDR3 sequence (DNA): TGTGCCAGCGGCAGGGGCCATCAGCCCCAGCATTTT. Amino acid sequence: CASGRGHQPQHF.

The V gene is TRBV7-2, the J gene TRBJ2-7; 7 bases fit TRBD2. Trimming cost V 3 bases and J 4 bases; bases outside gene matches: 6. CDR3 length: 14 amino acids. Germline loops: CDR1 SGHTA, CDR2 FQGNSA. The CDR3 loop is CASSLGGEEYEQYF. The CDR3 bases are TGTGCCAGCAGCTTGGGGGGGGAGGAATACGAGCAGTACTTC.

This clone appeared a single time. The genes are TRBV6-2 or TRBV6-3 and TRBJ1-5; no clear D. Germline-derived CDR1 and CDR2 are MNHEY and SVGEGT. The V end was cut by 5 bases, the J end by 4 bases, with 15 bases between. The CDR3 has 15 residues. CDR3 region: CASSPISFPNQPQHF. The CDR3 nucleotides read TGTGCCAGCAGTCCGATTAGCTTTCCTAATCAGCCCCAGCATTTT.

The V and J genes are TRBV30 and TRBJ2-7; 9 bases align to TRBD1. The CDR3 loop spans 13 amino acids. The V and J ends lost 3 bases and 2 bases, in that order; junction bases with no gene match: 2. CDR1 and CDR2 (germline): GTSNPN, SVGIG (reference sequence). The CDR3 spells CAWSGTGPYEQYF. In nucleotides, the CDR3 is TGTGCCTGGAGCGGGACAGGGCCCTACGAGCAGTACTTC.

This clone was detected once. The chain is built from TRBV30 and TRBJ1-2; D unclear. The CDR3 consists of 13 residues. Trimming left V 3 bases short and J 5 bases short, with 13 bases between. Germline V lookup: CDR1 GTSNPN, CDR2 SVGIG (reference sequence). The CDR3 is CAWRAGRLYGYTF. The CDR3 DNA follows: TGTGCCTGGAGGGCCGGCAGACTTTATGGCTACACCTTC.

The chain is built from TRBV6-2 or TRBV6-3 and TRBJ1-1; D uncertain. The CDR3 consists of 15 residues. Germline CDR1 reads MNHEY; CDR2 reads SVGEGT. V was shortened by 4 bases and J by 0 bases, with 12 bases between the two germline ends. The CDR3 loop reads CASSSGFALNTEAFF. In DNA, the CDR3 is TGTGCCAGCAGTTCGGGATTTGCCTTGAACACTGAAGCTTTCTTT.

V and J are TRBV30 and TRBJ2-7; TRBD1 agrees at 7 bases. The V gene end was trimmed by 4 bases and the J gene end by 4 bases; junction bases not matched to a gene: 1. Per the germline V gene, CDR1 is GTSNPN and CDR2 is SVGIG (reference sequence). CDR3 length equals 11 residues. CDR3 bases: TGTGCCTGGAAGACAGGGTACGAGCAGTACTTC. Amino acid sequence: CAWKTGYEQYF. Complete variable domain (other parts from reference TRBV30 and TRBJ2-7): SQTIHQWPATLVQPVGSPLSLECTVEGTSNPNLYWYRQAAGRGLQLLFYSVGIGQISSEVPQNLSASRPQDRQFILSSKKLLLSDSGFYLCAWKTGYEQYFGPGTRLTVT.

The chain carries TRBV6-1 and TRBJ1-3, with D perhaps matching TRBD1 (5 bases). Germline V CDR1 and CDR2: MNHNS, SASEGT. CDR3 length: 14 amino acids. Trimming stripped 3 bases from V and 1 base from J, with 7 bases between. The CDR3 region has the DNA TGTGCCAGCAGTGATAAGGGGTCTGGAAACACCATATATTTT. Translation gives CASSDKGSGNTIYF.

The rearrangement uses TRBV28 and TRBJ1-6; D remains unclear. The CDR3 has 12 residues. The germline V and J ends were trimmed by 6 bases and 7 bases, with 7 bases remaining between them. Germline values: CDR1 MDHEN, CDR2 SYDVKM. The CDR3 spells CASRQINSPLHF. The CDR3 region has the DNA TGTGCCAGCAGGCAGATCAATTCACCCCTCCACTTT.

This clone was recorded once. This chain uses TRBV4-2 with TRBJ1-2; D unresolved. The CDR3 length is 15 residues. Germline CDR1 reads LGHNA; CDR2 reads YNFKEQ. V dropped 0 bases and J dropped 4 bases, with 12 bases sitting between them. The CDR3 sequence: CASSQEAGIRYGYTF. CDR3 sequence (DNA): TGTGCCAGCAGCCAAGAGGCAGGAATCCGCTATGGCTACACCTTC.

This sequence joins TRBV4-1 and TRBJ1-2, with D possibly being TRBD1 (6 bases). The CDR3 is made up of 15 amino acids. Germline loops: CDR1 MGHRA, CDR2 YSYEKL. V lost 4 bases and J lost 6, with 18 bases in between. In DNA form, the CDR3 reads TGCGCCAGCAGCCTTCAACAGGGTAAAGAAGATGGCTACACCTTC. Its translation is CASSLQQGKEDGYTF.

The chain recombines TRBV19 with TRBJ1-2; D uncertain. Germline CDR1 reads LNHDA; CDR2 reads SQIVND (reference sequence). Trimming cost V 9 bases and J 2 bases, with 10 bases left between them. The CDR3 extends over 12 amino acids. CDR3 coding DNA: TGTGCCAGCCTGGCCTGGAACTATGGCTACACCTTC. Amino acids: CASLAWNYGYTF.

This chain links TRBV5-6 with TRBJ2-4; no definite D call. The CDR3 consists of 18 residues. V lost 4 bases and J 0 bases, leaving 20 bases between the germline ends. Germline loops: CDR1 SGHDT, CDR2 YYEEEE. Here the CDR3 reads CASSGLSGNDPAKNIQYF. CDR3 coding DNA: TGTGCCAGCAGCGGTCTTTCGGGTAACGACCCAGCCAAAAACATTCAGTACTTC.

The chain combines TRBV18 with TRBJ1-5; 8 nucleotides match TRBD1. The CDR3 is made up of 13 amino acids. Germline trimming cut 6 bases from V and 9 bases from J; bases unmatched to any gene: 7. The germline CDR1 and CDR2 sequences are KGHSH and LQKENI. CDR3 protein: CASSGTGSGPQHF. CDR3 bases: TGTGCCAGCTCCGGGACAGGTTCTGGGCCCCAGCATTTT. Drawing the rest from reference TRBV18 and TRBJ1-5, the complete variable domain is NAGVMQNPRHLVRRRGQEARLRCSPMKGHSHVYWYRQLPEEGLKFMVYLQKENIIDESGMPKERFSAEFPKEGPSILRIQQVVRGDSAAYFCASSGTGSGPQHFGDGTRLSIL.

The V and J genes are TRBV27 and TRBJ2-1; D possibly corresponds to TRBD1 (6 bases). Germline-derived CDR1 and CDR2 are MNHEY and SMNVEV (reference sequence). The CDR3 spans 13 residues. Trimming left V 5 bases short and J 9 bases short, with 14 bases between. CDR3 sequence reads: CASSPAPQGEQFF. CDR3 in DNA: TGTGCCAGCAGTCCAGCCCCACAGGGTGAGCAGTTCTTC.

CDR3 region: CASKNPGGTSTDTQYF. The CDR3, as DNA: TGTGCCAGCAAAAACCCTGGCGGTACTAGCACAGATACGCAGTATTTT. The rearrangement uses TRBV2 and TRBJ2-3; D gene ambiguous. Trimming left V 7 bases short and J 0 bases short, with 17 bases between. This CDR3 spans 16 amino acids. In germline, CDR1 is SNHLY, CDR2 FYNNEI.

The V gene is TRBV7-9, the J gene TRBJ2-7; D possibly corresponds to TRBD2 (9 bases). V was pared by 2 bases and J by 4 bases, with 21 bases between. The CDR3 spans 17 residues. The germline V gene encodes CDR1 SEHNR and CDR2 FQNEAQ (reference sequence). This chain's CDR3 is CASSLSSGTGRFYEQYF. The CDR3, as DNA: TGTGCCAGCAGCTTATCTAGCGGGACAGGAAGATTTTACGAGCAGTACTTC.

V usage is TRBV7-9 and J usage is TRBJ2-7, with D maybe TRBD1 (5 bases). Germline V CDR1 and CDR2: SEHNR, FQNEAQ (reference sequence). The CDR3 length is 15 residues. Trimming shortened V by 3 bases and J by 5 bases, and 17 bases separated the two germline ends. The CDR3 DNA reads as TGTGCCAGCAGCTTCGGAACTGCCTTAGGGGACGAGCAGTACTTC. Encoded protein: CASSFGTALGDEQYF.

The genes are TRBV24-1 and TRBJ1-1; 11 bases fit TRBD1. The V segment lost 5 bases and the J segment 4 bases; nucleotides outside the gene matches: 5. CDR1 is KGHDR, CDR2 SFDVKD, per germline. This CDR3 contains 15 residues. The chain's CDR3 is CATSVSGTGGTEAFF. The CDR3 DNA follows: TGTGCCACCAGTGTTTCCGGGACAGGGGGCACTGAAGCTTTCTTT.